This TCR beta chain was documented in a study of CD8+CD57+ T cells in acquired aplastic anemia. Study in general: DNA from sorted CD4+ and CD8+ cells averaged around 3.5 ug. General study results and limits: Patients and controls had CD8+ Simpson's diversity values that were not significantly distinct.

Researchers used genomic DNA as the template to profile TCR beta VDJ and CDR3. Using its own MiXCR run on the reads, TCRdb lists one record per CDR3 protein. The table records about 470,000 distinct CDR3 sequences, roughly 34% of them present only once. Patients included in sequencing had previously demonstrated CD8+CD57+ cell expansion by flow cytometry. Patients uniformly had severe acquired aplastic anemia. Turning to this clonotype: The antigen is not known.

This CDR3 has 14 residues. V shed 4 bases and J shed 2 bases, with 12 bases lying between them. Germline V CDR1 and CDR2: MNHNS, SASEGT. This receptor was obtained from a human donor with aplastic anemia. The genes are TRBV6-1 and TRBJ2-7, with a weak D call TRBD2 (7 bases). Sequencing used sorted CD4+, CD8+, or CD8+CD57+ T cells (not recorded which) from PBMCs. CDR3 sequence (DNA): TGTGCCAGCAGTGTGCGGGGGCCCACCTACGAGCAGTACTTC. Amino acids: CASSVRGPTYEQYF.